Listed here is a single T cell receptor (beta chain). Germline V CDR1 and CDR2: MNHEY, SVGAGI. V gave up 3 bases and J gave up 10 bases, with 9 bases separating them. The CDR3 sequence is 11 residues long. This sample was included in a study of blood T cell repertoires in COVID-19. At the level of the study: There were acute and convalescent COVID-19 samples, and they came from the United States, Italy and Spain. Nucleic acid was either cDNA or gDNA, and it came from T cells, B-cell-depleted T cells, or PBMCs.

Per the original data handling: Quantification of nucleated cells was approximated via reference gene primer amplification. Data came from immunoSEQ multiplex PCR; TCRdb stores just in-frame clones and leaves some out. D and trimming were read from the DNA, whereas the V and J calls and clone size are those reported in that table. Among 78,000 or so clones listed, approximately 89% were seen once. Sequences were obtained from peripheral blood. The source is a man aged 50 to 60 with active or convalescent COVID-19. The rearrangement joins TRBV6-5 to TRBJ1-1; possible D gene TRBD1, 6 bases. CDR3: CASSYQGIAFF. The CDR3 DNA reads TGTGCCAGCAGTTATCAGGGGATAGCTTTCTTT.